This TCR beta chain stems from a study of cytotoxic CD8 clonotypes in ibrutinib-treated CLL. Across the whole study: On average, around 85,000 productive rearrangements and over 250,000 productive templates per sample.

Germline V gene data show CDR1 as MNHEY and CDR2 as SVGAGI. The CDR3 is 15 residues long. Trimming stripped 6 bases from V and 6 bases from J, with 20 bases between. Here immunoSEQ multiplex PCR was the method, and the copy in TCRdb shows in-frame clones only, minus some. The data hold fewer than 45,000 clones, with 70% observed a single time. Cryopreserved PBMCs were the source of approximately 2 micrograms of genomic DNA, which went to TCR beta libraries. Sample: PBMCs, taken at disease progression, from a patient treated with ibrutinib. The chain links TRBV6-5 to TRBJ1-1, with a weak D call TRBD1 (5 bases). The clonotype originates from a human donor with chronic lymphocytic leukemia. CDR3 DNA sequence: TGTGCCAGCAGCCCGAGCGTGGGGGGGTACTCTGAAGCTTTCTTT. Its protein product is CASSPSVGGYSEAFF.